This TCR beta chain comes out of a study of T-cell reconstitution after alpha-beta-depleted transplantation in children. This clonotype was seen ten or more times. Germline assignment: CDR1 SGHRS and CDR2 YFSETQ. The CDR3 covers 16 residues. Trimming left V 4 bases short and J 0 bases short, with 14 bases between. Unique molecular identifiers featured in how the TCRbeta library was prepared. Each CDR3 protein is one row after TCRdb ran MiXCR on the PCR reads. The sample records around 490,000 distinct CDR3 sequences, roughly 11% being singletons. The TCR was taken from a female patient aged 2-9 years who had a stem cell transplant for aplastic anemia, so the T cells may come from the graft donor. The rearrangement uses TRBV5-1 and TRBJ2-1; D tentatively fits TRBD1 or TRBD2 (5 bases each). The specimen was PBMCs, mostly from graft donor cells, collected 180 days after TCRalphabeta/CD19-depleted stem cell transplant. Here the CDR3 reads CASSPLGVISYNEQFF. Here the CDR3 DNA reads TGCGCCAGCAGCCCCCTGGGGGTAATCTCCTACAATGAGCAGTTCTTC.